This entry lists 29 T cell receptor beta chains sequenced from one sample in a study of blood T cell repertoires in COVID-19. Profiled with immunoSEQ multiplex PCR; TCRdb holds only in-frame clones, not every one. The table records a few hundred thousand clones, around 92% of them present only once. Sequenced: PBMCs or T cells enriched from blood (not recorded which). The receptors were gathered from a woman between 50 and 59 years old who had been exposed to COVID-19.

The rearrangement links TRBV18 to TRBJ1-1; TRBD1 matches 7 bases. This CDR3 spans 14 amino acids. Trimming removed 4 bases from V and 4 bases from J; junction bases left unmatched: 6. Germline-derived CDR1 and CDR2 are KGHSH and LQKENI. CDR3 bases: TGTGCCAGCTCACTTGACAGGGTTTCCACTGAAGCTTTCTTT. Encoded protein: CASSLDRVSTEAFF.

This clone occurred a few times. The J gene is TRBJ2-3, the V gene TRBV30, with unresolved D. CDR1 and CDR2 from the germline V gene are GTSNPN and SVGIG (reference sequence). The CDR3 covers 16 residues. Trimming removed 1 base at V and 5 bases at J, with 19 bases between. This CDR3 is CAWSAHSKTREDTQYF. The CDR3, as DNA: TGTGCCTGGAGTGCCCACTCTAAAACGAGAGAAGATACGCAGTATTTT.

The V call is TRBV18, the J call TRBJ2-2; 7 bases match TRBD2. The J segment lost 1 base and the V segment lost 3 bases, leaving 5 bases of the junction unmatched. The CDR3 runs 16 residues. Germline lookup yields CDR1 KGHSH and CDR2 LQKENI. The CDR3 sequence: CASSPPSGVNTGELFF. DNA of the CDR3: TGTGCCAGCTCACCTCCGAGCGGGGTGAACACCGGGGAGCTGTTTTTT.

Of note for this clone: Given a much more abundant clone one base away, this may be a read error. The rearrangement links TRBV5-4 to TRBJ1-5; 7 nucleotides agree with TRBD1. This CDR3 contains 13 residues. Trimming took 4 bases from V and 4 from J; bases not matched to a gene: 2. CDR1 is SGHNT, CDR2 YYREEE, per germline (reference sequence). The CDR3 loop is CASSLDRNQPQHF. The CDR3, as DNA: TGTGCCAGCAGCCTGGACAGGAATCAGCCCCAGCATTTT.

Regarding this clone: One end of the junction is discordant with germline, which a read error may explain. The chain recombines TRBV12-3 or TRBV12-4 with TRBJ2-5, with D possibly TRBD2 on 6 matching bases. This CDR3 comprises 13 residues. CDR3 sequence (DNA): TGTGCCAGCAACCGGGAGTTAGGAGAGGCCCAGTACTTC. Protein product: CASNRELGEAQYF.

The chain has TRBV28 and TRBJ1-2; 8 bases match TRBD1. Germline V gives CDR1 MDHEN, CDR2 SYDVKM. The CDR3 contains 16 residues. The ends lost 4 bases at V and 4 bases at J; junction bases unmatched: 11. CDR3 sequence (DNA): TGTGCCAGCAGTTCAAATCAGGGGGCGCGCGGCTATGGCTACACCTTC. Translation: CASSSNQGARGYGYTF.

The chain employs TRBV5-1 and TRBJ2-2, with D possibly matching TRBD1 (5 bases). This CDR3 is built from 17 residues. The germline V and J ends were trimmed by 0 bases and 4 bases, with 16 bases remaining between them. Germline lookup yields CDR1 SGHRS and CDR2 YFSETQ. The CDR3 DNA reads as TGCGCCAGCAGCTTGGATAGTGTGCGACAGCGCACCGGGGAGCTGTTTTTT. Its translation: CASSLDSVRQRTGELFF.

V usage is TRBV10-3 and J usage is TRBJ2-1; 13 nucleotides line up with TRBD2. Germline CDR1 is ENHRY and CDR2 is SYGVKD. The J segment lost 5 bases and the V segment lost 5 bases, leaving 3 bases of the junction unmatched. CDR3 length: 15 amino acids. CDR3 in DNA: TGTGCCATCAGTAGACTAGCGGGGGGTAACAATGAGCAGTTCTTC. Amino acid sequence: CAISRLAGGNNEQFF.

The chain is built from TRBV6-5 and TRBJ1-5; unclear D gene. Germline loops: CDR1 MNHEY, CDR2 SVGAGI. The CDR3 spans 15 residues. The V gene lost 4 bases and the J gene lost 0 bases, with 10 bases spanning the gap. DNA for the CDR3: TGTGCCAGCAGTTTTTCGGGGTATAGCAATCAGCCCCAGCATTTT. This translates into CASSFSGYSNQPQHF.

V and J are TRBV15 and TRBJ2-7, with 9 positions matching TRBD2. Germline V lookup: CDR1 LNHNV, CDR2 YYDKDF (reference sequence). The V and J ends lost 1 base and 4 bases, in that order; junction bases with no gene match: 8. CDR3 length: 16 amino acids. The CDR3 loop reads CATSRGRPSGEYEQYF. Here the CDR3 DNA reads TGTGCCACCAGCAGAGGGAGGCCTAGCGGGGAGTACGAGCAGTACTTC. Drawing the rest from reference TRBV15 and TRBJ2-7, the complete variable domain is DAMVIQNPRYQVTQFGKPVTLSCSQTLNHNVMYWYQQKSSQAPKLLFHYYDKDFNNEADTPDNFQSRRPNTSFCFLDIRSPGLGDTAMYLCATSRGRPSGEYEQYFGPGTRLTVT.

This clone was seen only once. The chain is built from TRBV28 and TRBJ2-1, with 10 bases lining up with TRBD1. The CDR3 spans 13 residues. V lost 6 bases to trimming and J lost 10 bases; unmatched junction nucleotides: 6. CDR1 is MDHEN and CDR2 is SYDVKM in the germline V gene. CDR3 nucleotides: TGTGCCAGCAGGGGGACAGGGGCAAAGGAGCAGTTCTTC. It yields the protein CASRGTGAKEQFF.

The CDR3 loop reads CAWSVLSSDTQYF. In nucleotides, the CDR3 is TGTGCCTGGAGTGTACTGAGTTCCGATACGCAGTATTTT. This chain joins TRBV30 and TRBJ2-3; D unresolved. Germline loops: CDR1 GTSNPN, CDR2 SVGIG (reference sequence). The CDR3 loop spans 13 amino acids. The V end was cut by 0 bases, the J end by 6 bases, with 10 bases between.

The chain joins TRBV25-1 to TRBJ2-2, with a tentative D call TRBD1 (6 bases). V was clipped by 4 bases and J by 1 base, with 7 bases between them. The CDR3 has 14 residues. Per germline, CDR1 MGHDK and CDR2 SYGVNS. The CDR3: CASSGTVNTGELFF. The CDR3 DNA reads as TGTGCCAGCAGTGGGACAGTGAACACCGGGGAGCTGTTTTTT.

The rearrangement uses TRBV7-8 and TRBJ2-7; 10 bases line up with TRBD1. V dropped 3 bases and J dropped 5; count of bases not matched to a gene: 4. Germline CDR1 reads SGHVS; CDR2 reads FQNEAQ. This CDR3 contains 14 residues. The CDR3 protein is CASSFPTGGHEQYF. The DNA of the CDR3 is TGTGCCAGCAGCTTCCCGACAGGGGGCCACGAGCAGTACTTC. The whole variable domain, remainder taken from reference TRBV7-8 and TRBJ2-7, is GAGVSQSPRYKVAKRGQDVALRCDPISGHVSLFWYQQALGQGPEFLTYFQNEAQLDKSGLPSDRFFAERPEGSVSTLKIQRTQQEDSAVYLCASSFPTGGHEQYFGPGTRLTVT.

Worth noting for this clone: Other DNA sequences of this sample code for an identical CDR3. The chain joins TRBV4-1 to TRBJ1-5; TRBD1 agrees at 11 bases. The V and J ends lost 3 bases and 4 bases, in that order; junction bases with no gene match: 5. The CDR3 sequence is 16 residues long. CDR1 is MGHRA, CDR2 YSYEKL, per germline. This CDR3 reads CASSQGGTGGNQPQHF. As DNA, the CDR3 is TGCGCCAGCAGCCAGGGGGGGACAGGGGGAAATCAGCCCCAGCATTTT.

The chain has TRBV28 and TRBJ1-2; 7 bases fit TRBD1. The CDR3 sequence is 14 residues long. After removal of 5 bases from V and 4 bases from J, the junction contained 7 bases not matched to a gene. In germline, CDR1 is MDHEN, CDR2 SYDVKM. The CDR3 bases are TGTGCCAGCAGTGGACAGGTATTGGCCTATGGCTACACCTTC. Its protein product is CASSGQVLAYGYTF.

The gene calls are TRBV19 and TRBJ1-5, with D maybe TRBD1 (5 bases). The V and J ends lost 5 bases and 4 bases respectively, with 9 bases between them. The CDR3 is 13 residues long. Germline V lookup: CDR1 LNHDA, CDR2 SQIVND (reference sequence). The CDR3 DNA follows: TGTGCCAGTAGTCCGGGGGGGAATCAGCCCCAGCATTTT. Amino acid sequence: CASSPGGNQPQHF.

J is TRBJ1-2 and V is TRBV28; no definite D call. The CDR3 runs to 16 residues. The germline V and J ends were trimmed by 5 bases and 4 bases, with 20 bases remaining between them. Per the germline V gene, CDR1 is MDHEN and CDR2 is SYDVKM. CDR3 nucleotide sequence: TGTGCCAGCAGTCCCTCCCTTAGGAGGATGGGCTATGGCTACACCTTC. This codes for CASSPSLRRMGYGYTF.

V and J are TRBV19 and TRBJ1-1; D call uncertain. This CDR3 comprises 17 residues. Trimming removed 1 base from V and 1 base from J, with 16 bases in between. Germline V CDR1 and CDR2: LNHDA, SQIVND (reference sequence). The CDR3 is CASSIVRRDFGNTEAFF. CDR3 DNA sequence: TGTGCCAGTAGTATAGTAAGACGTGACTTCGGGAACACTGAAGCTTTCTTT.

The chain has TRBV10-1 and TRBJ1-6; a possible D gene is TRBD1 (6 bases). CDR1 is WNHNN, CDR2 SYGVQD, per germline (reference sequence). V was cut by 8 bases and J by 10 bases, with 18 bases left in between. The CDR3 spans 14 residues. CDR3 protein: CASGGQWGNSPLHF. CDR3 nucleotide sequence: TGCGCCAGCGGGGGACAATGGGGGAACTCACCCCTCCACTTT.

The V and J genes are TRBV19 and TRBJ2-6; no clear D. There are 15 residues in the CDR3. Germline lookup yields CDR1 LNHDA and CDR2 SQIVND (reference sequence). The ends were cut back, 5 bases at V and 6 bases at J, with 14 bases in the middle. The DNA of the CDR3 is TGTGCCAGTAGTCCTGGTGGGCGCACGGCCAACGTCCTGACTTTC. The encoded protein is CASSPGGRTANVLTF. Filled out from reference TRBV19 and TRBJ2-6, the complete variable domain reads DGGITQSPKYLFRKEGQNVTLSCEQNLNHDAMYWYRQDPGQGLRLIYYSQIVNDFQKGDIAEGYSVSREKKESFPLTVTSAQKNPTAFYLCASSPGGRTANVLTFGAGSRLTVL.

The gene calls are TRBV7-2 and TRBJ1-3; unclear D gene. Germline-derived CDR1 and CDR2 are SGHTA and FQGNSA. V was shortened by 2 bases and J by 0 bases, with 11 bases between the two germline ends. CDR3 size: 16 residues. The CDR3 sequence is CASSLHLDYSGNTIYF. The CDR3 DNA sequence: TGTGCCAGCAGCTTACACTTAGATTACTCTGGAAACACCATATATTTT.

The genes are TRBV28 and TRBJ1-2; D might be TRBD1 (6 bases). Trimming shortened V by 6 bases and J by 4 bases, and 18 bases separated the two germline ends. Germline CDR1 MDHEN, CDR2 SYDVKM. The CDR3 covers 15 residues. CDR3: CASRGGWGGTYGYTF. In DNA, the CDR3 is TGTGCCAGCAGGGGCGGATGGGGGGGCACCTATGGCTACACCTTC.

The genes are TRBV7-2 and TRBJ2-7; tentatively, D is TRBD1 (6 bases). The CDR3 has 13 amino acids. The germline gives CDR1 SGHTA, CDR2 FQGNSA. V lost 1 base and J 4 bases, leaving 8 bases between the germline ends. The CDR3 bases are TGTGCCAGCAGCTTAGGGACAGAATACGAGCAGTACTTC. It codes for CASSLGTEYEQYF.

A note on this clone: Other nucleotide sequences from this sample produce the same CDR3. The gene calls are TRBV27 and TRBJ1-5; D is possibly TRBD1 (6 bases). V lost 5 bases and J lost 1, with 6 bases in between. CDR1 MNHEY and CDR2 SMNVEV come from the germline V gene (reference sequence). The CDR3 consists of 13 residues. The CDR3 loop is CASSRGSNQPQHF. The CDR3 DNA follows: TGTGCCAGCAGTAGGGGGAGCAATCAGCCCCAGCATTTT.

The rearrangement links TRBV10-3 to TRBJ2-2; D may be TRBD1 (5 bases). V was shortened by 6 bases and J by 5 bases, with 10 bases between the two germline ends. Germline V CDR1 and CDR2: ENHRY, SYGVKD. This CDR3 region has 13 residues. The CDR3: CAIRTANTGELFF. The CDR3 DNA follows: TGTGCCATCAGGACAGCTAATACCGGGGAGCTGTTTTTT.

This sequence joins TRBV4-1 and TRBJ2-7; a weak D match, TRBD1 (5 bases). V was cut by 5 bases and J by 3 bases, with 14 bases left in between. Germline V lookup: CDR1 MGHRA, CDR2 YSYEKL. This CDR3 is built from 14 residues. Written as DNA, the CDR3 is TGCGCCAGCAGCTTGACGCAGGGAAACTACGAGCAGTACTTC. Encoded protein: CASSLTQGNYEQYF.

This rearrangement joins TRBV28 to TRBJ1-6; D is undetermined. Germline values: CDR1 MDHEN, CDR2 SYDVKM. The CDR3 extends over 17 amino acids. The V end lost 4 bases, the J end lost 7 bases, and 20 bases lay between the germline ends. The DNA for the CDR3 is TGTGCCAGCAGTTGGGCCGGAGGTAGGGTTAACAATTCACCCCTCCACTTT. Its protein is CASSWAGGRVNNSPLHF.

The genes are TRBV4-1 and TRBJ1-3; D is ambiguous. Trimming left V 1 base short and J 0 bases short, with 19 bases between. The length of the CDR3 is 19 residues. CDR1 is MGHRA, CDR2 YSYEKL, per germline. The CDR3 DNA follows: TGCGCCAGCAGCCAAGTTTACTCAAGCCCTGGACTCTCTGGAAACACCATATATTTT. Translation gives CASSQVYSSPGLSGNTIYF.